The rows below give T cell receptor beta chains drawn from one sample of a study of T cells in Graves' hyperthyroidism and ophthalmopathy. TCRdb re-called the multiplex PCR reads through MiXCR, storing one row per CDR3 protein. The sample lists about 690,000 distinct CDR3 sequences; 15% to 20% were seen once. The sequenced sample consisted of blood. Receptors were obtained from a man aged 50 or older with Graves' hyperthyroidism. Each CDR3 is given with its conserved first and last residue. A D gene is named only where the DNA matches it firmly. Clone size is given for some rows only: seen once, a few or many times, or a class if the clone is expanded.

few	TRBV7-9	TRBJ2-7	TRBD1	TGTGCCAGCAGCTCGACCGAGGGACAGGGAGACTCCTACGAGCAGTACTTC	CASSSTEGQGDSYEQYF
many	TRBV18	TRBJ2-5	-	TGTGCCAGCTCACGGACGAATATCCAAGAGACCCAGTACTTC	CASSRTNIQETQYF
-	TRBV2	TRBJ2-5	-	TGTGCCATCCGCCGGGACACATATCAAGAGACCCAGTACTTC	CAIRRDTYQETQYF
-	TRBV29-1	TRBJ2-6	-	TGCAGCGTTGGTGGGGCGGTTGGGGGGGCCAACGTCCTGACTTTC	CSVGGAVGGANVLTF
-	TRBV9	TRBJ1-6	TRBD1	TGTGCCAGCAGCGCAAGGACAGGGGGGAATTCACCCCTCCACTTT	CASSARTGGNSPLHF
many	TRBV6-1	TRBJ1-1	-	TGTGCCAGCAGTTCCCGGGCTGCTAACAATAACACTGAAGCTTTCTTT	CASSSRAANNNTEAFF
many	TRBV28	TRBJ2-1	TRBD1	TGTGCCAGCTTAGACAGGGGTAACAATGAGCAGTTCTTC	CASLDRGNNEQFF
many	TRBV13	TRBJ2-7	-	TGTGCCAGCAGCTTCGACTCATCCTACGAGCAGTACTTC	CASSFDSSYEQYF
-	TRBV28	TRBJ1-1	TRBD1	TGTGCCAGCAGTGGTGCAGGGGGATGGACTGAAGCTTTCTTT	CASSGAGGWTEAFF
-	TRBV10-1	TRBJ1-1	-	TGCGCCAGCAGTGATATGAACACTGAAGCTTTCTTT	CASSDMNTEAFF
-	TRBV12-3/TRBV12-4	TRBJ2-5	-	TGTGCCAGCAGTACCCAGGGGCGGGTGACCCAGTACTTC	CASSTQGRVTQYF
many	TRBV2	TRBJ1-5	TRBD1	TGTGCCAGCAGTGGAGCAGGGGGAGGACAGCCCCAGCATTTT	CASSGAGGGQPQHF
-	TRBV28	TRBJ1-1	-	TGTGCCAGCAGTTCCCGAAGCTCTGAAGCTTTCTTT	CASSSRSSEAFF
many	TRBV20-1	TRBJ1-1	-	TGCAGTGCCCCGGACCCCGGGCGCTTGAACACTGAAGCTTTCTTT	CSAPDPGRLNTEAFF
-	TRBV11-2	TRBJ2-1	TRBD2	TGTGCCAGCAGCTTCATAGCGGGAGCGGTGGATGAGCAGTTCTTC	CASSFIAGAVDEQFF
many	TRBV28	TRBJ2-7	TRBD1	TGTGCCAGCAGTTCGGTCGGGGACAGGGGTTTCTACGAGCAGTACTTC	CASSSVGDRGFYEQYF
many	TRBV28	TRBJ1-5	-	TGTGCCAGCAGTTTATTGGCAGTAACGAGCAATCAGCCCCAGCATTTT	CASSLLAVTSNQPQHF
-	TRBV6-1	TRBJ1-1	-	TGTGCCAGCAGTGAAGAGGGGACATGGACCACTGAAGCTTTCTTT	CASSEEGTWTTEAFF
many	TRBV27	TRBJ2-7	TRBD1	TGTGCCAGCAGCTTGTGGGGACAGGGGGCAAACGAGCAGTACTTC	CASSLWGQGANEQYF
many	TRBV19	TRBJ2-5	-	TGTGCCAGTAGTACAGGGACTGCAACACCCGGGACCCAGTACTTC	CASSTGTATPGTQYF
many	TRBV27	TRBJ2-7	-	TGTGCCAGCAGTCCGACAAACTGGAACGAGCAGTACTTC	CASSPTNWNEQYF
few	TRBV2	TRBJ1-5	TRBD1	TGTGCCAGCAGGCTAACGGGACAGAACAATCAGCCCCAGCATTTT	CASRLTGQNNQPQHF
few	TRBV6-5	TRBJ1-2	-	TGTGCCAGCAGTTACTCGGGCAGGGCCGCCTATGGCTACACCTTC	CASSYSGRAAYGYTF
many	TRBV30	TRBJ1-1	-	TGTGCCTGGAGTCAGTACACTGAAGCTTTCTTT	CAWSQYTEAFF
-	TRBV19	TRBJ1-1	TRBD1	TGTGCCAGTAGGATCGGACAGGTCACTGAAGCTTTCTTT	CASRIGQVTEAFF
-	TRBV5-1	TRBJ2-5	TRBD2	TGCGCCAGCAGCGGAATCCTGGGACTAGCGGGAGGCGAACAAGAGACCCAGTACTTC	CASSGILGLAGGEQETQYF
-	TRBV11-2	TRBJ1-1	-	TGTGCCAGCAGCTTATCATTGGTAACTGAAGCTTTCTTT	CASSLSLVTEAFF
-	TRBV11-2	TRBJ2-1	TRBD2	TGTGCCAGCAGCTTAGCAGCGGGAGGGCCCGGGGAGCAGTTCTTC	CASSLAAGGPGEQFF
few	TRBV27	TRBJ1-4	-	TGTGCCAGCAGTCCCCGCGGATGGGGTGCTAATGAAAAACTGTTTTTT	CASSPRGWGANEKLFF
few	TRBV20-1	TRBJ1-1	-	TGCAGTGCTCGCTCCGGGCAGGGTCCTGTGAACACTGAAGCTTTCTTT	CSARSGQGPVNTEAFF
many	TRBV29-1	TRBJ2-1	-	TGCAGCCTCAGGCGGACCTACAATGAGCAGTTCTTC	CSLRRTYNEQFF
few	TRBV24-1	TRBJ2-1	TRBD1	TGTGCCACCAGTGACAACCGGGACAGCTCGTTCTTC	CATSDNRDSSFF
-	TRBV24-1	TRBJ2-2	-	TGTGCCACCAGTAGCACAGGTCCCCCTGGGGAGCTGTTTTTT	CATSSTGPPGELFF
many	TRBV7-2	TRBJ2-7	TRBD2	TGTGCCAGCAGCACGAGCGGGAGCTACGAGCAGTACTTC	CASSTSGSYEQYF
many	TRBV7-9	TRBJ1-6	-	TGTGCCAGCAGCCGGGACGGGTCACCCCTCCACTTT	CASSRDGSPLHF
many	TRBV12-3/TRBV12-4	TRBJ2-5	-	TGTGCCAGCAGTCCAGGAGGGTTATCGGAGACCCAGTACTTC	CASSPGGLSETQYF
few	TRBV12-3/TRBV12-4	TRBJ1-5	-	TGTGCCAGCAGTCTATATTCCCCGGCCGGGACAATCTCCGATCAGCCCCAGCATTTT	CASSLYSPAGTISDQPQHF
once	TRBV19	TRBJ2-1	-	TGTGCCAGTAGTATTGGGGGGGGCCGGGTATACAATGAGCAGTTCTTC	CASSIGGGRVYNEQFF
few	TRBV28	TRBJ1-6	-	TGTGCCAGCAGTTTGGTGGGAACGGGGCCACCCCTCCACTTT	CASSLVGTGPPLHF
-	TRBV5-6	TRBJ2-5	-	TGTGCCAGCAGCTTTATCTGGGCAGTCGATAGACAAGAGACCCAGTACTTC	CASSFIWAVDRQETQYF
once	TRBV28	TRBJ2-2	TRBD2	TGTGCCAGCAGGGGTAGCGGGCTGATTAACACCGGGGAGCTGTTTTTT	CASRGSGLINTGELFF
-	TRBV18	TRBJ2-6	-	TGTGCCAGCTCACCACCAACGGGGGCCTCTGGGGCCAACGTCCTGACTTTC	CASSPPTGASGANVLTF
-	TRBV7-9	TRBJ1-4	-	TGTGCCAGCAGCCCGGTCCACCCCTCGACTAGTGAAAAACTGTTTTTT	CASSPVHPSTSEKLFF
few	TRBV9	TRBJ1-3	-	TGTGCCAGCAGCTCCAGGGGTAACACCATATATTTT	CASSSRGNTIYF
few	TRBV27	TRBJ1-4	-	TGTGCCAGCAGTACTGCAACTAATGAAAAACTGTTTTTT	CASSTATNEKLFF
few	TRBV28	TRBJ2-1	TRBD2	TGTGCCAGCAGTCGGCCGGCCGTGACTAGCGGGAGTTTTTATGAGCAGTTCTTC	CASSRPAVTSGSFYEQFF
many	TRBV2	TRBJ2-1	-	TGTGCCAGCAGTGAGGATCACCCTGTGCAGTTCTTC	CASSEDHPVQFF
many	TRBV25-1	TRBJ2-5	-	TGTGCCAGCAGTGCAGGGGTCGGGCAAGAGACCCAGTACTTC	CASSAGVGQETQYF
many	TRBV27	TRBJ2-7	-	TGTGCCAGCAGTTTATATTTAGGAGCGGGTGGTTATTACGAGCAGTACTTC	CASSLYLGAGGYYEQYF
many	TRBV28	TRBJ2-2	TRBD2	TGTGCCAGCAGTTTATTAGCGGGTTTGACCGGGGAGCTGTTTTTT	CASSLLAGLTGELFF
few	TRBV3-1	TRBJ1-4	-	TGTGCCAGCAGCCAAGATGCCGGTGAAAAACTGTTTTTT	CASSQDAGEKLFF
few	TRBV12-3/TRBV12-4	TRBJ2-1	-	TGTGCCAGTCGGGGTGAGGGGGCTAGCGGGTACAATGAGCAGTTCTTC	CASRGEGASGYNEQFF
-	TRBV18	TRBJ2-3	-	TGTGCCAGCTCCCGCGGGGTGTCAGATACGCAGTATTTT	CASSRGVSDTQYF
many	TRBV7-3	TRBJ1-1	TRBD1	TGTGCCAGCAGCCGTGACAGAACCGGACAGGGACGTTTGAGAAACACTGAAGCTTTCTTT	CASSRDRTGQGRLRNTEAFF